This T cell receptor beta chain was captured by sequencing in a study of CD8 T cells in Susac syndrome. CD8+ and CD4+ blood T cells underwent TCR beta sequencing. The CD8+ and CD4+ T cells were negatively isolated, with the TEMRA cells enriched by FACS. With random hexamers, reverse transcription was performed on roughly 0.5 to 1 ug of RNA. Coverage of TCR beta CDR3 amplification by immunoSEQ multiplex PCR extended to 54 Vbeta and 13 Jbeta. TCRdb re-called the immunoSEQ multiplex PCR reads with MiXCR, one entry per CDR3 protein. The sample lists a few hundred thousand distinct CDR3 sequences, about 95% occurring once. Trimming shortened V by 5 bases and J by 3 bases, and 11 bases separated the two germline ends. The germline V gene has CDR1 SQVTM and CDR2 ANQGSEA. The CDR3 has 12 residues.

The origin of this receptor is a human donor with multiple sclerosis. This rearrangement joins TRBV29-1 to TRBJ2-7, with a possible D match to TRBD1 (6 bases). The specimen sequenced was CD4+ T cells from PBMCs. In DNA, the CDR3 is TGCAGCGTTAGCCAGGGGAGCTACGAGCAGTACTTC. As protein: CSVSQGSYEQYF.